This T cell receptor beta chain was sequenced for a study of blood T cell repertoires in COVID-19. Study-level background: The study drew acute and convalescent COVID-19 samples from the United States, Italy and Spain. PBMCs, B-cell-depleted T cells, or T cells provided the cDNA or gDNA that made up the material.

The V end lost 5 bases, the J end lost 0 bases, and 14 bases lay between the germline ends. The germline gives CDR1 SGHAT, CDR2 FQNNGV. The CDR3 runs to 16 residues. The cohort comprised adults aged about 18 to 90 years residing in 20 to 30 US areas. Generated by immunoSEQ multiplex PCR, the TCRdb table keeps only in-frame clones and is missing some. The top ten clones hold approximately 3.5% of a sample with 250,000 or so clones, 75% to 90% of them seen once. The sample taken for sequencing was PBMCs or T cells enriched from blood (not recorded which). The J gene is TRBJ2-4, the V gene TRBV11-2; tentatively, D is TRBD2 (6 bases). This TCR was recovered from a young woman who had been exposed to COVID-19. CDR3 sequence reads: CASSPRLVGAKNIQYF. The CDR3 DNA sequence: TGTGCCAGCAGCCCTCGACTAGTGGGAGCCAAAAACATTCAGTACTTC.